The 5 T cell receptor beta chains in this list originate from one sample, sequenced in a study of blood T cells in healthy people across ages. Next came a second PCR, run for about 6 to 12 cycles, which used a sample-barcoded 5' primer along with a J-beta primer mix. TCRdb processed the 5' RACE reads anew with MiXCR; each CDR3 protein has one entry. The repertoire holds around 700,000 distinct CDR3 sequences, with just under 25% as singletons. These sequences were also reported in another study, on T cells of mothers and their children.

The sample comprised blood. The receptors were sampled from a boy between 10 and 17 years old in good health.

The chain joins TRBV19 to TRBJ1-1; D remains ambiguous. The germline CDR1 and CDR2 sequences are LNHDA and SQIVND (reference sequence). The CDR3 spans 14 residues. Trimming shortened V by 0 bases and J by 5 bases, and 10 bases separated the two germline ends. CDR3 DNA sequence: TGTGCCAGTAGTATAGATCTCGAGGTGACTGAAGCTTTCTTT. Amino acid sequence: CASSIDLEVTEAFF.

Only one count was recorded for this clonotype. The chain has TRBV7-2 and TRBJ1-4; a possible D gene is TRBD1 (6 bases). The germline V and J ends were trimmed by 4 bases and 6 bases, with 15 bases remaining between them. CDR3 length equals 15 residues. Per the germline V gene, CDR1 is SGHTA and CDR2 is FQGNSA. The CDR3 DNA follows: TGTGCCAGCAGCTCCTACGGGACACTCGATGAAAAACTGTTTTTT. This encodes CASSSYGTLDEKLFF. The variable domain in full, with the rest retrieved from reference TRBV7-2 and TRBJ1-4, is GAGVSQSPSNKVTEKGKDVELRCDPISGHTALYWYRQSLGQGLEFLIYFQGNSAPDKSGLPSDRFSAERTGGSVSTLTIQRTQQEDSAVYLCASSSYGTLDEKLFFGSGTQLSVL.

The gene calls are TRBV7-2 and TRBJ2-5, with D uncertain. The better agreement between TRBJ2-7 and the DNA end casts doubt on the J call. This CDR3 contains 14 residues. Germline V gene sequence: CDR1 SGHTA, CDR2 FQGNSA. CDR3: CASSLYTATYEQYF. Written as DNA, the CDR3 is TGTGCCAGCAGCTTATATACAGCAACCTACGAGCAGTACTTC.

The gene calls are TRBV5-1 and TRBJ1-2, with unresolved D. The V end lost 3 bases, the J end lost 4 bases, and 22 bases lay between the germline ends. The CDR3 spans 17 residues. CDR1 is SGHRS and CDR2 is YFSETQ in the germline V gene. CDR3: CASSWEPSGRPLYGYTF. CDR3 DNA sequence: TGCGCCAGCAGCTGGGAACCGTCGGGCCGGCCCCTCTATGGCTACACCTTC.

This sequence joins TRBV20-1 and TRBJ2-1, with 16 bases identical to TRBD2. The CDR3 is made up of 16 amino acids. Germline loops: CDR1 DFQATT, CDR2 SNEGSKA (reference sequence). V trimming: 5 bases; J trimming: 4 bases; junction bases outside the gene matches: 5. This chain's CDR3 is CSAPGLAGGSYNEQFF. The CDR3 DNA sequence: TGCAGTGCTCCGGGACTAGCGGGAGGGTCTTACAATGAGCAGTTCTTC.